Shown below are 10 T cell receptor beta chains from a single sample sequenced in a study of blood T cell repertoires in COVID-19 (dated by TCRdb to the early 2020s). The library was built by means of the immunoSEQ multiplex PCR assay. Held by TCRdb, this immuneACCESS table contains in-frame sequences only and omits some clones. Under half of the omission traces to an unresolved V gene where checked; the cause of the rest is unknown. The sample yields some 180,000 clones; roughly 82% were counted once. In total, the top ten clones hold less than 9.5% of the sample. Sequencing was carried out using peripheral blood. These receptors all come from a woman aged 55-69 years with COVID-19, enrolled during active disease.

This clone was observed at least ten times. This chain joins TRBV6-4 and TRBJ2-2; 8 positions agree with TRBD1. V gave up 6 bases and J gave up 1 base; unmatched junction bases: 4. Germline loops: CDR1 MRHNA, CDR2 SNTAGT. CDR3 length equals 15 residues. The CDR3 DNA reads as TGTGCCAGCAGCTTGACAGGGGAGAACACCGGGGAGCTGTTTTTT. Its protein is CASSLTGENTGELFF.

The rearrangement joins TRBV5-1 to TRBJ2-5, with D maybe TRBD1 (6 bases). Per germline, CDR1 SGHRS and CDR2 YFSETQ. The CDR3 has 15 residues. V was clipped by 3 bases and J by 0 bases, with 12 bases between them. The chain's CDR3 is CASSSTGLYQETQYF. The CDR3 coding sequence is TGCGCCAGCAGCTCGACAGGACTGTACCAAGAGACCCAGTACTTC.

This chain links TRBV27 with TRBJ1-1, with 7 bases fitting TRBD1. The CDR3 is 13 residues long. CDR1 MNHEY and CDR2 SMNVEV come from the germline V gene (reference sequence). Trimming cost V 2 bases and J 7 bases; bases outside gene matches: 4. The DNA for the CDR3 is TGTGCCAGCAGTTTAAGGGGGCGCGGTGAAGCTTTCTTT. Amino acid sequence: CASSLRGRGEAFF.

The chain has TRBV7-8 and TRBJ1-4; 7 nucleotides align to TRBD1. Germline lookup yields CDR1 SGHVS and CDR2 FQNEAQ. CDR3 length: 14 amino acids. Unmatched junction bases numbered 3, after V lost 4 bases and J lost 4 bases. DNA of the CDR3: TGTGCCAGCAGCTCGACAGGGTTTAATGAAAAACTGTTTTTT. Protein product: CASSSTGFNEKLFF.

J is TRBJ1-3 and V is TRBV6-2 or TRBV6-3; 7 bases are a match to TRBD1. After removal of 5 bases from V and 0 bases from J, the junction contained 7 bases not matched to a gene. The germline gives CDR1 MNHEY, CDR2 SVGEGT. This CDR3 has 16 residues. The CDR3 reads CASSLQGIPSGNTIYF. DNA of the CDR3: TGTGCCAGCAGTCTACAGGGGATACCCTCTGGAAACACCATATATTTT.

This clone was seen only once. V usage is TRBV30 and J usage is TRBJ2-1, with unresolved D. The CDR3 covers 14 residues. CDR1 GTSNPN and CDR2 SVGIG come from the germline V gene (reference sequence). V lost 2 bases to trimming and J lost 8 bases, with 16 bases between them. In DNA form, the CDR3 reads TGTGCCTGGAGTTTCACGGCCCCAGGCTATGAGCAGTTCTTC. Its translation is CAWSFTAPGYEQFF.

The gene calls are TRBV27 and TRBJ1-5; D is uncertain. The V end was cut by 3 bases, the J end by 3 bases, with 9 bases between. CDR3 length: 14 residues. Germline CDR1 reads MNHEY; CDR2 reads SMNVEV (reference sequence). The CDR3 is CASSFSGDNQPQHF. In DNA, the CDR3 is TGTGCCAGCAGTTTTTCCGGGGACAATCAGCCCCAGCATTTT.

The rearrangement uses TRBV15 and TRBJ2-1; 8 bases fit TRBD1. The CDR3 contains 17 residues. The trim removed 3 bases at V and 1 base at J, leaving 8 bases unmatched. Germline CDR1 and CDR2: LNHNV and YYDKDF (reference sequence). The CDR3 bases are TGTGCCACCAGCAGCCGGTCAGGGGGCGCGTCCTACAATGAGCAGTTCTTC. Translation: CATSSRSGGASYNEQFF.

The CDR3 here is CASARDRGSNEKLFF. In nucleotides, the CDR3 is TGTGCCAGCGCCCGGGACAGGGGGTCTAATGAAAAACTGTTTTTT. V usage is TRBV18 and J usage is TRBJ1-4; 11 bases line up with TRBD1. The germline CDR1 and CDR2 sequences are KGHSH and LQKENI. The CDR3 has 15 residues. The V and J ends lost 8 bases and 3 bases, in that order; junction bases with no gene match: 5.

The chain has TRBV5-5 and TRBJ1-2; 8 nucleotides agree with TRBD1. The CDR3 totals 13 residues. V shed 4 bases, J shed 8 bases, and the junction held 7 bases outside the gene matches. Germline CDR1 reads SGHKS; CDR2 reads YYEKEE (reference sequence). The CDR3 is CASSPGTGRGYTF. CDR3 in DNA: TGTGCCAGCAGCCCAGGGACAGGTCGAGGCTACACCTTC. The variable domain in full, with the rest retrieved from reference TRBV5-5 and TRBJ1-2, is DAGVTQSPTHLIKTRGQQVTLRCSPISGHKSVSWYQQVLGQGPQFIFQYYEKEERGRGNFPDRFSARQFPNYSSELNVNALLLGDSALYLCASSPGTGRGYTFGSGTRLTVV.